Below are 9 T cell receptor beta chains sequenced from a single sample in a study of cytomegalovirus exposure and HLA in healthy donors. Use of 60 Vbeta and 13 Jbeta primers characterized the PCR. Using immunoSEQ multiplex PCR, the repertoire was profiled, and TCRdb retains in-frame clones only, with some absent. The sample shows 200,000 to 250,000 clones, approximately 80% of them seen only once. The source material was PBMCs. These receptors all come from a woman between 55 and 75 years old in good health and CMV-seropositive.

This clone has a handful of counts. Written as DNA, the CDR3 is TGTGCCAGCAGCCCCCGACTTAATCAGCCCCAGCATTTT. It is translated as CASSPRLNQPQHF. The chain links TRBV7-2 to TRBJ1-5; D gene uncertain. The CDR3 is 13 amino acids. The ends were cut back, 5 bases at V and 4 bases at J, with 9 bases in the middle. Germline V CDR1 and CDR2: SGHTA, FQGNSA.

The chain couples TRBV2 to TRBJ2-6, with D possibly being TRBD1 (5 bases). The V and J ends lost 5 bases and 4 bases respectively, with 15 bases between them. The CDR3 covers 16 residues. The V gene's germline CDR1 is SNHLY and CDR2 FYNNEI. CDR3 in DNA: TGTGCCAGCAGTCCCTTAGACAGAGCCGGGGCCAACGTCCTGACTTTC. This gives the protein CASSPLDRAGANVLTF.

This rearrangement joins TRBV28 to TRBJ2-7, with TRBD2 matching 7 bases. The CDR3 sequence is 15 residues long. Trimming cost V 5 bases and J 3 bases; bases outside gene matches: 10. Per the germline V gene, CDR1 is MDHEN and CDR2 is SYDVKM. CDR3 DNA: TGTGCCAGCAGTCCCCGGAGGGCGGGAGACTACGAGCAGTACTTC. Translated: CASSPRRAGDYEQYF.

The gene calls are TRBV28 and TRBJ2-7; maybe TRBD1 (5 bases). The CDR3 extends over 12 amino acids. V lost 4 bases, J lost 9 bases, and 13 bases lay in between. Germline CDR1 MDHEN, CDR2 SYDVKM. Written as DNA, the CDR3 is TGTGCCAGCAGTTCCCCCCAGGGCGGGCAGTACTTC. This gives the protein CASSSPQGGQYF.

The chain combines TRBV7-2 with TRBJ2-5; 8 bases are shared with TRBD2. The DNA end is a closer match to TRBJ2-7, so the J assignment may be wrong. Germline-derived CDR1 and CDR2 are SGHTA and FQGNSA. CDR3 length: 17 residues. The CDR3 is CASSPIQAGELPGEQYF. The CDR3 nucleotides read TGTGCCAGCAGTCCAATCCAAGCGGGAGAACTCCCGGGCGAGCAGTACTTC.

With respect to this clone: The junction departs from germline at one end; a sequencing error may be responsible. This rearrangement joins TRBV5-5 to TRBJ1-5; perhaps TRBD1 as D (5 bases). Looked up from germline, CDR1 is SGHKS and CDR2 is YYEKEE (reference sequence). This CDR3 comprises 15 residues. CDR3 sequence reads: CASSPGFMGNRPQHF. CDR3 DNA sequence: TGTGCCAGCAGCCCAGGGTTTATGGGCAATCGGCCCCAGCATTTT.

This clone was seen a handful of times. The gene calls are TRBV19 and TRBJ1-1; TRBD1 might be the D (6 bases). The ends were cut back, 4 bases at V and 6 bases at J, with 15 bases in the middle. The V gene's germline CDR1 is LNHDA and CDR2 SQIVND (reference sequence). The CDR3 sequence is 14 residues long. The CDR3 loop is CASSTLQGSSEAFF. The CDR3, as DNA: TGTGCCAGTAGTACCTTACAGGGTTCCTCTGAAGCTTTCTTT. Based on the CDR3 plus reference TRBV19 and TRBJ1-1, the full variable domain is DGGITQSPKYLFRKEGQNVTLSCEQNLNHDAMYWYRQDPGQGLRLIYYSQIVNDFQKGDIAEGYSVSREKKESFPLTVTSAQKNPTAFYLCASSTLQGSSEAFFGQGTRLTVV.

The chain joins TRBV5-4 to TRBJ2-3, with D maybe TRBD1 (5 bases). This CDR3 comprises 14 residues. Germline CDR1 and CDR2: SGHNT and YYREEE (reference sequence). Between the trimmed V and J ends, which lost 4 bases and 2 bases, there was a span of 11 bases. The CDR3 region is CASSPDTYTDTQYF. In DNA, the CDR3 is TGTGCCAGCAGCCCGGACACTTACACAGATACGCAGTATTTT.

V is TRBV28 and J is TRBJ2-7; no clear D gene. This CDR3 spans 13 amino acids. The germline V gene has CDR1 MDHEN and CDR2 SYDVKM. V gave up 8 bases and J gave up 3 bases, with 14 bases separating them. The CDR3 protein is CASSPVYLYEQYF. The CDR3 DNA reads TGTGCCAGCTCCCCGGTCTACCTCTACGAGCAGTACTTC.